Presented here are 13 T cell receptor beta chains from one specimen sequenced in a study of identical twins. TCRdb recomputed calls from the 5' RACE reads with MiXCR, one row per CDR3 protein. The sample has some 260,000 distinct CDR3 sequences, roughly 13% seen once; the top ten hold approximately 9.3%. Sequenced: memory (CD45RO+) T cells sorted from blood. Receptors originate from a woman aged 18-29 years in good health.

This chain links TRBV24-1 with TRBJ2-5, with D perhaps matching TRBD2 (5 bases). V was shortened by 4 bases and J by 3 bases, with 14 bases between the two germline ends. Germline CDR1 is KGHDR and CDR2 is SFDVKD. The CDR3 is made up of 15 amino acids. The CDR3 DNA sequence: TGTGCCACCAGTGAGTCGGAGGCTAGCAAAGAGACCCAGTACTTC. This codes for CATSESEASKETQYF.

This clonotype was counted between two and nine times. J is TRBJ1-1 and V is TRBV6-6; D unclear. Germline V CDR1 and CDR2: MNHNY, SVGAGI (reference sequence). The CDR3 is 12 residues long. V lost 0 bases and J 4 bases, leaving 3 bases between the germline ends. CDR3 DNA sequence: TGTGCCAGCAGTTACTCTACCACTGAAGCTTTCTTT. This gives the protein CASSYSTTEAFF.

This clonotype was seen repeatedly, ten times or more. CDR3 protein: CASSQSRTRKTEAFF. In DNA form, the CDR3 reads TGTGCCAGCAGCCAGTCCCGGACGAGGAAAACTGAAGCTTTCTTT. The V and J genes are TRBV7-2 and TRBJ1-1; no definite D call. Trimming took 5 bases from V and 5 from J, leaving 18 bases between them. Germline-derived CDR1 and CDR2 are SGHTA and FQGNSA. This CDR3 contains 15 residues.

This clonotype was seen a handful of times. The J gene is TRBJ2-1, the V gene TRBV7-3, with 12 bases fitting TRBD2. J gave up 4 bases and V 5 bases, and 15 bases lay outside the gene matches. From germline, CDR1 is SGHTA and CDR2 FQGTGA. CDR3 length: 19 amino acids. The CDR3 is CASSALGLAGGTVYNEQFF. CDR3 coding DNA: TGTGCCAGCAGCGCCCTCGGGCTAGCGGGGGGGACCGTATACAATGAGCAGTTCTTC. Full variable domain (rest looked up from reference TRBV7-3 and TRBJ2-1): GAGVSQTPSNKVTEKGKYVELRCDPISGHTALYWYRQSLGQGPEFLIYFQGTGAADDSGLPNDRFFAVRPEGSVSTLKIQRTERGDSAVYLCASSALGLAGGTVYNEQFFGPGTRLTVL.

This chain links TRBV7-2 with TRBJ1-2; 7 nucleotides align to TRBD1. This CDR3 region has 16 residues. Germline V gives CDR1 SGHTA, CDR2 FQGNSA. Trimming at V came to 4 bases and at J to 2 bases, leaving 10 bases not matched to a gene. The CDR3 here is CASSSEPGQRNYGYTF. The CDR3, as DNA: TGTGCCAGCAGCTCCGAACCGGGACAGAGAAACTATGGCTACACCTTC.

CDR3 amino acids: CAWGGLSNEQFF. CDR3 DNA: TGTGCCTGGGGGGGACTCTCTAATGAGCAGTTCTTC. The chain joins TRBV30 to TRBJ2-1, with D tentatively TRBD2 (6 bases). The V gene's germline CDR1 is GTSNPN and CDR2 SVGIG (reference sequence). Deletions cut 5 bases from V and 7 bases from J, with 12 bases between. This CDR3 spans 12 amino acids.

This clonotype was detected only a few times. The genes are TRBV7-2 and TRBJ2-5; D is uncertain. V was cut by 1 base and J by 4 bases, with 10 bases left in between. The V gene's germline CDR1 is SGHTA and CDR2 FQGNSA. This CDR3 region has 14 residues. The CDR3 DNA is TGTGCCAGCAGCTTAGTGGCTAGTCGAGAGACCCAGTACTTC. It codes for CASSLVASRETQYF.

The sample holds a few counts of this clonotype. The rearrangement links TRBV7-8 to TRBJ2-1, with D perhaps assigned TRBD1 or TRBD2 (6 bases each). The ends were cut back, 1 base at V and 0 bases at J, with 10 bases in the middle. The CDR3 totals 16 residues. Per germline, CDR1 SGHVS and CDR2 FQNEAQ. CDR3 bases: TGTGCCAGCAGCTTAGGGGGGGCGTACTCCTACAATGAGCAGTTCTTC. Amino acid sequence: CASSLGGAYSYNEQFF.

The V and J genes are TRBV7-2 and TRBJ1-3, with TRBD1 identical over 9 bases. Germline lookup yields CDR1 SGHTA and CDR2 FQGNSA. The CDR3 runs to 16 residues. J gave up 6 bases and V 4 bases, and 10 bases lay outside the gene matches. The CDR3 spells CASSSIQGAGENTIYF. Written as DNA, the CDR3 is TGTGCCAGCAGCTCGATACAGGGGGCAGGTGAAAACACCATATATTTT.

The V gene is TRBV20-1, the J gene TRBJ2-5; D possibly corresponds to TRBD2 (7 bases). V lost 4 bases and J lost 5, with 11 bases in between. CDR3 size: 12 residues. CDR1 is DFQATT and CDR2 is SNEGSKA in the germline V gene (reference sequence). CDR3 in DNA: TGCAGTGCTAAGGGGGGGCTGGAGACCCAGTACTTC. It is translated as CSAKGGLETQYF.

This clonotype came up a few times. The chain combines TRBV4-3 with TRBJ2-6; no clear D gene. The CDR3 loop spans 17 amino acids. Trimming stripped 4 bases from V and 0 bases from J, with 13 bases between. The germline V gene encodes CDR1 LGHNA and CDR2 YSLEER. The CDR3 region has the DNA TGCGCCAGCAGCCGAACCGGACCGGTCTCTGGGGCCAACGTCCTGACTTTC. This gives the protein CASSRTGPVSGANVLTF.

The rearrangement uses TRBV29-1 and TRBJ2-5, with 8 bases fitting TRBD2. The CDR3 totals 18 residues. The germline gives CDR1 SQVTM, CDR2 ANQGSEA. Trimming removed 6 bases from V and 5 bases from J; junction bases left unmatched: 23. The chain's CDR3 is CSVYPGRGWREVDETQYF. The CDR3 DNA follows: TGCAGCGTCTACCCCGGTCGGGGGTGGCGGGAGGTCGATGAGACCCAGTACTTC. Using reference TRBV29-1 and TRBJ2-5 for the parts outside the CDR3, the full variable domain is SAVISQKPSRDICQRGTSLTIQCQVDSQVTMMFWYRQQPGQSLTLIATANQGSEATYESGFVIDKFPISRPNLTFSTLTVSNMSPEDSSIYLCSVYPGRGWREVDETQYFGPGTRLLVL.

This clonotype has a handful of counts. The chain links TRBV20-1 to TRBJ2-3; 9 bases map to TRBD2. The germline V gene has CDR1 DFQATT and CDR2 SNEGSKA (reference sequence). V trimming: 0 bases; J trimming: 4 bases; junction bases outside the gene matches: 5. The CDR3 is made up of 15 amino acids. The CDR3 coding sequence is TGCAGTGCTAGAGATAGCGGGAGTATCGCAGATACGCAGTATTTT. Its translation is CSARDSGSIADTQYF.